This T cell receptor (beta chain) was sequenced for a study of OX40 agonist ivuxolimab in advanced cancers. At the level of the study: A mean age of around 63 years, range about 20 to 79, was recorded, and roughly 83% were male. Eligibility rules accepted prior anti-PD-1, anti-PD-L1 or anti-CTLA-4 therapy, and around 38% had some. There were three patients with partial responses, one having hepatocellular carcinoma and two cutaneous melanoma.

Regarding the study as a whole: What antigens the expanded peripheral T cells recognized was never established.

Clones were read by immunoSEQ multiplex PCR, and TCRdb kept only the in-frame ones, dropping some. The data hold tens of thousands of clones, with around 89% observed a single time. As for this clone: The antigen is unknown.

The receptor comes from an adult with an advanced solid tumor such as melanoma, head and neck, liver or kidney cancer. The source material was CD4+ or CD8+ T cells sorted from blood, sampled in a trial of the OX40 agonist ivuxolimab.

CDR3 amino acids: CATSRDGALGTDTQYF. The CDR3 nucleotides are TGTGCCACCAGCAGAGATGGGGCGCTGGGCACAGATACGCAGTATTTT. The V call is TRBV15, the J call TRBJ2-3; D is perhaps TRBD1 (5 bases). CDR1 is LNHNV and CDR2 is YYDKDF in the germline V gene (reference sequence). V was cut by 0 bases and J by 1 base, with 11 bases left in between. CDR3 length: 16 amino acids.